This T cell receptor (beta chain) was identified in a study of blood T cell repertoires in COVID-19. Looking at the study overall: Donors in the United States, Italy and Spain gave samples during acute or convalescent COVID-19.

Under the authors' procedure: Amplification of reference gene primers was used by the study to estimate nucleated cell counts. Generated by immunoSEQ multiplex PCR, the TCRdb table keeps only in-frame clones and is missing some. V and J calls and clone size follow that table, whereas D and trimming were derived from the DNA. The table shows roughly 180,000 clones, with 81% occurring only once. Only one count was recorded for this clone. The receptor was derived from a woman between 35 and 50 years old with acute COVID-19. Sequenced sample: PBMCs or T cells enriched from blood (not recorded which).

The CDR3 bases are TGTGCCAGCAGCACAAGGACAGGGGCCTTTGAAGGCTACACCTTC. Amino acids: CASSTRTGAFEGYTF. The rearrangement joins TRBV7-2 to TRBJ1-2, with 9 bases aligning to TRBD1. Germline V gene data show CDR1 as SGHTA and CDR2 as FQGNSA. The J segment lost 8 bases and the V segment lost 5 bases, leaving 12 bases of the junction unmatched. CDR3 length: 15 residues.